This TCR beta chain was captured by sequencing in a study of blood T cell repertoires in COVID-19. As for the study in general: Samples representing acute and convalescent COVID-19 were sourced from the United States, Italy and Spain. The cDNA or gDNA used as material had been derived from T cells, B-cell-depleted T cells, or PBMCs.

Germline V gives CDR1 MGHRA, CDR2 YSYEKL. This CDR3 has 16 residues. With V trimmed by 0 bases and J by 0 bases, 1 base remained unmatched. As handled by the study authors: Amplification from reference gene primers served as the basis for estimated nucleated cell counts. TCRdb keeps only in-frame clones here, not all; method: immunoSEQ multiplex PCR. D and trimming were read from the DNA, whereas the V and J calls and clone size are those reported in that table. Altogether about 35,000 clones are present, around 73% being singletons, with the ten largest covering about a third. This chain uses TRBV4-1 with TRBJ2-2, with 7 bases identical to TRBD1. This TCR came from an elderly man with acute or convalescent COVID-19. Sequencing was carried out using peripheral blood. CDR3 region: CASSQDDRANTGELFF. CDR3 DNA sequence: TGCGCCAGCAGCCAAGATGACAGGGCGAACACCGGGGAGCTGTTTTTT.